This TCR beta chain was captured by sequencing in a study of blood T cell repertoires in COVID-19. Turning to the study itself: The analysed material was cDNA or gDNA that came from T cells, B-cell-depleted T cells, or PBMCs.

This CDR3 region has 15 residues. The germline V gene has CDR1 KGHSH and CDR2 LQKENI. Losses at the gene ends were 4 bases for V and 0 bases for J; bases not matched to a gene: 5. Seattle patients were enrolled during active infection and followed longitudinally. Profiling relied on immunoSEQ multiplex PCR, and the TCRdb table lists in-frame clones only, not all of them. The sample lists fewer than 250,000 clones; just under 90% were seen once. The TCR originated in a man aged 25-40 years with COVID-19, enrolled during active disease. The rearrangement joins TRBV18 to TRBJ2-7, with 8 bases fitting TRBD1. The sequencing sample was made of peripheral blood. CDR3 protein: CASSRDRTSSYEQYF. In nucleotides, the CDR3 is TGTGCCAGCTCACGGGACAGGACGAGCTCCTACGAGCAGTACTTC.